These T cell receptor beta chains were read from a single sample in a study of T-cell reconstitution after alpha-beta-depleted transplantation in children. Via MiXCR, TCRdb re-called the PCR reads, giving one row per CDR3 protein. This table holds around 370,000 distinct CDR3 sequences, roughly 15% found once. The sample in question was PBMCs, mostly from graft donor cells, obtained 360 days after TCRalphabeta/CD19-depleted stem cell transplant. These receptors were obtained from a male patient aged 2-10 years who had a stem cell transplant for acute lymphoblastic leukemia, so the T cells may come from the graft donor. The CDR3 runs from the conserved cysteine through the conserved F or W. A D gene is named only where the DNA matches it firmly. Not every row has a clone size; where given, it reads once, few, many or a size class.

j_gene: TRBJ2-1; len: 13; abundance: few; v_gene: TRBV19; d_gene: TRBD2; CDR3nt: TGTGCCAGTAGTGAAATTAGCGGGGGTGAGCAGTTCTTC; CDR3aa: CASSEISGGEQFF
j_gene: TRBJ2-5; len: 14; abundance: NA; v_gene: TRBV25-1; d_gene: TRBD2; CDR3nt: TGTGCCAGCAGTGAGGGACTAGGTGAAGAGACCCAGTACTTC; CDR3aa: CASSEGLGEETQYF
j_gene: TRBJ1-2; len: 15; abundance: few; v_gene: TRBV5-1; d_gene: TRBD1; CDR3nt: TGCGCCAGCAGCTTTCGACAGGGCCCTAACTATGGCTACACCTTC; CDR3aa: CASSFRQGPNYGYTF
j_gene: TRBJ1-5; len: 14; abundance: NA; v_gene: TRBV9; d_gene: NA; CDR3nt: TGTGCCAGCAGCGTAGTTGGCGGCTGGCAGCCCCAGCATTTT; CDR3aa: CASSVVGGWQPQHF
j_gene: TRBJ2-1; len: 15; abundance: NA; v_gene: TRBV7-2; d_gene: NA; CDR3nt: TGTGCCAGCAGCTTAGCGGGAGAGTTGGGAAATGAGCAGTTCTTC; CDR3aa: CASSLAGELGNEQFF
j_gene: TRBJ2-2; len: 15; abundance: NA; v_gene: TRBV28; d_gene: NA; CDR3nt: TGTGCCAGCAGTCCAACTCAGACGGGCGGCGGGGAGCTGTTTTTT; CDR3aa: CASSPTQTGGGELFF
j_gene: TRBJ2-5; len: 15; abundance: many; v_gene: TRBV7-2; d_gene: NA; CDR3nt: TGTGCCAGCAGCTCTGGAGGGGCAGTACAAGAGACCCAGTACTTC; CDR3aa: CASSSGGAVQETQYF
j_gene: TRBJ1-2; len: 14; abundance: many; v_gene: TRBV12-3/TRBV12-4; d_gene: NA; CDR3nt: TGTGCCAGCAGTTTTAGGGGAGTGGTCTATGGCTACACCTTC; CDR3aa: CASSFRGVVYGYTF
j_gene: TRBJ2-3; len: 15; abundance: few; v_gene: TRBV4-3; d_gene: TRBD2; CDR3nt: TGCGCCAGCCGGGGGGGGACTACCAACACAGATACGCAGTATTTT; CDR3aa: CASRGGTTNTDTQYF
j_gene: TRBJ2-1; len: 14; abundance: few; v_gene: TRBV5-6; d_gene: TRBD2; CDR3nt: TGTGCCAGCAGCCTAGGACTAGCGGTTAACGGGCAGTTCTTC; CDR3aa: CASSLGLAVNGQFF
j_gene: TRBJ2-3; len: 11; abundance: many; v_gene: TRBV10-3; d_gene: NA; CDR3nt: TGTGCCATCAGTGGTTCAGATACGCAGTATTTT; CDR3aa: CAISGSDTQYF
j_gene: TRBJ2-7; len: 14; abundance: few; v_gene: TRBV20-1; d_gene: TRBD2; CDR3nt: TGCAGTGCAGCGCTAGCGGTCAGGTCCCTCGAGCAGTACTTC; CDR3aa: CSAALAVRSLEQYF
j_gene: TRBJ2-6; len: 17; abundance: many; v_gene: TRBV7-9; d_gene: NA; CDR3nt: TGTGCCAGCAGCCCCCCAGAGGGCTTAACGGGGGCCAACGTCCTGACTTTC; CDR3aa: CASSPPEGLTGANVLTF
j_gene: TRBJ2-3; len: 16; abundance: few; v_gene: TRBV11-2; d_gene: NA; CDR3nt: TGTGCCAGCAGCTTACGAGTGGGAACTAGCACAGATACGCAGTATTTT; CDR3aa: CASSLRVGTSTDTQYF
j_gene: TRBJ2-1; len: 16; abundance: NA; v_gene: TRBV6-5; d_gene: NA; CDR3nt: TGTGCCAGCAGTTCCCCTGGCAGGGCAGTCCACAATGAGCAGTTCTTC; CDR3aa: CASSSPGRAVHNEQFF
j_gene: TRBJ2-1; len: 16; abundance: NA; v_gene: TRBV28; d_gene: TRBD2; CDR3nt: TGTGCCAGCAGCGACCCCCTAGCGGGAGGGGACAATGAGCAGTTCTTC; CDR3aa: CASSDPLAGGDNEQFF
j_gene: TRBJ2-7; len: 14; abundance: NA; v_gene: TRBV4-1; d_gene: NA; CDR3nt: TGCGCCAGCAGCCCGATCGCGGGCGGCTACGAGCAGTACTTC; CDR3aa: CASSPIAGGYEQYF
j_gene: TRBJ2-6; len: 15; abundance: NA; v_gene: TRBV12-3/TRBV12-4; d_gene: NA; CDR3nt: TGTGCCAGCAGTCTAATCATCTCTGGGGCCAACGTCCTGACTTTC; CDR3aa: CASSLIISGANVLTF
j_gene: TRBJ2-5; len: 16; abundance: NA; v_gene: TRBV5-1; d_gene: TRBD1; CDR3nt: TGCGCCAGCAGCTTGGACGGGGTGACAGGGAGAGAGACCCAGTACTTC; CDR3aa: CASSLDGVTGRETQYF
j_gene: TRBJ1-1; len: 16; abundance: many; v_gene: TRBV5-1; d_gene: NA; CDR3nt: TGCGCCAGCAGCTTGGCCCCGGGTGCCATGAACACTGAAGCTTTCTTT; CDR3aa: CASSLAPGAMNTEAFF
j_gene: TRBJ2-6; len: 21; abundance: NA; v_gene: TRBV20-1; d_gene: TRBD2; CDR3nt: TGCAGTGCTAGGGGGGAGGGGATCGGGCTTCCTACGGGCCCTGGGGCCAACGTCCTGACTTTC; CDR3aa: CSARGEGIGLPTGPGANVLTF
j_gene: TRBJ2-1; len: 14; abundance: few; v_gene: TRBV28; d_gene: NA; CDR3nt: TGTGCCAGTCTCCCCCTAGGGCCCTACAATGAGCAGTTCTTC; CDR3aa: CASLPLGPYNEQFF
j_gene: TRBJ2-7; len: 15; abundance: NA; v_gene: TRBV4-3; d_gene: NA; CDR3nt: TGCGCCAGCAGCCCGGGACCCCTGACCCACTACGAGCAGTACTTC; CDR3aa: CASSPGPLTHYEQYF
j_gene: TRBJ2-7; len: 13; abundance: many; v_gene: TRBV6-5; d_gene: NA; CDR3nt: TGTGCCAGCAGTTACTCTCTAGCGAGTGAGCAGTACTTC; CDR3aa: CASSYSLASEQYF
j_gene: TRBJ2-6; len: 19; abundance: few; v_gene: TRBV4-1; d_gene: TRBD1; CDR3nt: TGCGCCAGCAGCCAAGTTGGGGGGACAGGGCGCTCTGGGGCCAACGTCCTGACTTTC; CDR3aa: CASSQVGGTGRSGANVLTF
j_gene: TRBJ2-1; len: 17; abundance: NA; v_gene: TRBV4-1; d_gene: NA; CDR3nt: TGCGCCAGCAGCCAAGTTTTTCGGGGGCCCTCCTACAATGAGCAGTTCTTC; CDR3aa: CASSQVFRGPSYNEQFF
j_gene: TRBJ2-3; len: 14; abundance: few; v_gene: TRBV12-3/TRBV12-4; d_gene: TRBD2; CDR3nt: TGTGCCAGCAGCGGGGGGGAAACCACAGATACGCAGTATTTT; CDR3aa: CASSGGETTDTQYF
j_gene: TRBJ1-2; len: 13; abundance: once; v_gene: TRBV6-5; d_gene: TRBD1; CDR3nt: TGTGCCAGCAGTTACGGGACAGTCTATGGCTACACCTTC; CDR3aa: CASSYGTVYGYTF
j_gene: TRBJ2-4; len: 16; abundance: NA; v_gene: TRBV12-3/TRBV12-4; d_gene: TRBD2; CDR3nt: TGTGCCAGCACCCAGACTAGCGGAATAGCCAAAAACATTCAGTACTTC; CDR3aa: CASTQTSGIAKNIQYF
j_gene: TRBJ2-5; len: 11; abundance: few; v_gene: TRBV20-1; d_gene: NA; CDR3nt: TGCAGTTCACTATTGCAAGAGACCCAGTACTTC; CDR3aa: CSSLLQETQYF
j_gene: TRBJ1-4; len: 14; abundance: few; v_gene: TRBV7-2; d_gene: NA; CDR3nt: TGTGCCAGCAGCTCCTCACAGGGTAATGAAAAACTGTTTTTT; CDR3aa: CASSSSQGNEKLFF
j_gene: TRBJ2-3; len: 18; abundance: few; v_gene: TRBV7-6; d_gene: TRBD2; CDR3nt: TGTGCCAGCAGCTTAGGGCAATTTCGCGGGAGAAGGACAGATACGCAGTATTTT; CDR3aa: CASSLGQFRGRRTDTQYF
j_gene: TRBJ1-1; len: 15; abundance: few; v_gene: TRBV27; d_gene: NA; CDR3nt: TGTGCCAGCAGTTTATTGGGCCAGTCGCACACTGAAGCTTTCTTT; CDR3aa: CASSLLGQSHTEAFF
j_gene: TRBJ2-1; len: 15; abundance: NA; v_gene: TRBV7-3; d_gene: TRBD2; CDR3nt: TGTGCCAGCAGCTTCGGACTAGCGGCCTACAATGAGCAGTTCTTC; CDR3aa: CASSFGLAAYNEQFF
j_gene: TRBJ2-3; len: 17; abundance: NA; v_gene: TRBV5-1; d_gene: NA; CDR3nt: TGCGCCAGCAGCTTGGTTCGGTGGCAGGGAGGCACAGATACGCAGTATTTT; CDR3aa: CASSLVRWQGGTDTQYF
j_gene: TRBJ1-2; len: 15; abundance: NA; v_gene: TRBV28; d_gene: TRBD1; CDR3nt: TGTGCCAGCAGTTTCCTCAGGGGGAGCGACTATGGCTACACCTTC; CDR3aa: CASSFLRGSDYGYTF
j_gene: TRBJ2-1; len: 15; abundance: many; v_gene: TRBV12-3/TRBV12-4; d_gene: TRBD2; CDR3nt: TGTGCCAGCAGACGGACTAGTTCCGGCTACAATGAGCAGTTCTTC; CDR3aa: CASRRTSSGYNEQFF
j_gene: TRBJ2-5; len: 15; abundance: NA; v_gene: TRBV6-5; d_gene: NA; CDR3nt: TGTGCCAGCAGTTCGACCACCAGGGGGGGAGAGACCCAGTACTTC; CDR3aa: CASSSTTRGGETQYF
j_gene: TRBJ1-4; len: 15; abundance: few; v_gene: TRBV18; d_gene: NA; CDR3nt: TGTGCCAGCTCACCATTCGAAACAACTAATGAAAAACTGTTTTTT; CDR3aa: CASSPFETTNEKLFF
j_gene: TRBJ2-5; len: 13; abundance: few; v_gene: TRBV4-2; d_gene: NA; CDR3nt: TGTGCCAGCAGCCGATCAGTGGGAGAGACCCAGTACTTC; CDR3aa: CASSRSVGETQYF
j_gene: TRBJ2-5; len: 13; abundance: NA; v_gene: TRBV20-1; d_gene: TRBD1; CDR3nt: TGCAGTGCTAGGGGGACAGGGGAAGAGACCCAGTACTTC; CDR3aa: CSARGTGEETQYF
j_gene: TRBJ2-1; len: 15; abundance: NA; v_gene: TRBV4-3; d_gene: NA; CDR3nt: TGCGCCAGCAGCCAAGAGGCAACCCTTTACAATGAGCAGTTCTTC; CDR3aa: CASSQEATLYNEQFF
j_gene: TRBJ1-5; len: 16; abundance: many; v_gene: TRBV20-1; d_gene: TRBD1; CDR3nt: TGCAGTGCTAGAACCCCGGGACAGGGGGGCAATCAGCCCCAGCATTTT; CDR3aa: CSARTPGQGGNQPQHF
j_gene: TRBJ1-4; len: 15; abundance: NA; v_gene: TRBV9; d_gene: NA; CDR3nt: TGTGCCAGCAGCCCCCAGGGAGCAACTAATGAAAAACTGTTTTTT; CDR3aa: CASSPQGATNEKLFF
j_gene: TRBJ1-2; len: 13; abundance: many; v_gene: TRBV29-1; d_gene: TRBD1; CDR3nt: TGCAGCGTTGTCCCCTGGACAGGGGATGGCTACACCTTC; CDR3aa: CSVVPWTGDGYTF
j_gene: TRBJ2-2; len: 15; abundance: few; v_gene: TRBV4-3; d_gene: TRBD1; CDR3nt: TGCGCCAGCAGCCTCCGGGACAGGGACACCGGGGAGCTGTTTTTT; CDR3aa: CASSLRDRDTGELFF
j_gene: TRBJ2-7; len: 15; abundance: few; v_gene: TRBV6-5; d_gene: TRBD1; CDR3nt: TGTGCCAGCAGTTACGTTGGACAGGCCCCGGGCGAGCAGTACTTC; CDR3aa: CASSYVGQAPGEQYF
j_gene: TRBJ2-5; len: 14; abundance: NA; v_gene: TRBV6-1; d_gene: TRBD2; CDR3nt: TGTGCCAGCAGTCCGAGCGGGATGGAAGAGACCCAGTACTTC; CDR3aa: CASSPSGMEETQYF
j_gene: TRBJ1-1; len: 15; abundance: many; v_gene: TRBV4-2; d_gene: NA; CDR3nt: TGTGCCAGCAGCCCTCTACAGGGTGAGGTCACTGAAGCTTTCTTT; CDR3aa: CASSPLQGEVTEAFF
j_gene: TRBJ2-7; len: 16; abundance: NA; v_gene: TRBV7-8; d_gene: NA; CDR3nt: TGTGCCAGCAGCTTAGTAAGGAGTGTAGGCTCCTACGAGCAGTACTTC; CDR3aa: CASSLVRSVGSYEQYF
j_gene: TRBJ2-1; len: 17; abundance: NA; v_gene: TRBV11-2; d_gene: TRBD2; CDR3nt: TGTGCCAGCAGCAGGGGACTAGCGGGAGGACAATACAATGAGCAGTTCTTC; CDR3aa: CASSRGLAGGQYNEQFF
j_gene: TRBJ2-5; len: 16; abundance: many; v_gene: TRBV28; d_gene: TRBD1; CDR3nt: TGTGCCAGCAGCCGGACAGGGTGGGCCCTCCAAGAGACCCAGTACTTC; CDR3aa: CASSRTGWALQETQYF
j_gene: TRBJ2-5; len: 17; abundance: few; v_gene: TRBV4-1; d_gene: NA; CDR3nt: TGCGCCAGCAGCCAAGCGAGGGGCAACCCTTTTCAAGAGACCCAGTACTTC; CDR3aa: CASSQARGNPFQETQYF
j_gene: TRBJ2-7; len: 13; abundance: NA; v_gene: TRBV27; d_gene: NA; CDR3nt: TGTGCCAGCAGTCTGGGGGGAGGTCACGAGCAGTACTTC; CDR3aa: CASSLGGGHEQYF
j_gene: TRBJ2-5; len: 13; abundance: NA; v_gene: TRBV29-1; d_gene: TRBD1; CDR3nt: TGCAGCGTCCGGACAGGGGGCGTAGAGACCCAGTACTTC; CDR3aa: CSVRTGGVETQYF
j_gene: TRBJ2-3; len: 14; abundance: NA; v_gene: TRBV5-1; d_gene: NA; CDR3nt: TGCGCCAGCAGCTTGGGCATCCGCACAGATACGCAGTATTTT; CDR3aa: CASSLGIRTDTQYF
j_gene: TRBJ2-5; len: 14; abundance: many; v_gene: TRBV9; d_gene: NA; CDR3nt: TGTGCCAGCAGCGTAGGCGGACCCGGGGCGACCCAGTACTTC; CDR3aa: CASSVGGPGATQYF
j_gene: TRBJ2-3; len: 13; abundance: many; v_gene: TRBV5-1; d_gene: NA; CDR3nt: TGCGCCAGCAGGTGGGGGAGCACAGATACGCAGTATTTT; CDR3aa: CASRWGSTDTQYF
j_gene: TRBJ2-2; len: 12; abundance: many; v_gene: TRBV29-1; d_gene: NA; CDR3nt: TGCAGCGCCGTGATATACACCGGGGAGCTGTTTTTT; CDR3aa: CSAVIYTGELFF